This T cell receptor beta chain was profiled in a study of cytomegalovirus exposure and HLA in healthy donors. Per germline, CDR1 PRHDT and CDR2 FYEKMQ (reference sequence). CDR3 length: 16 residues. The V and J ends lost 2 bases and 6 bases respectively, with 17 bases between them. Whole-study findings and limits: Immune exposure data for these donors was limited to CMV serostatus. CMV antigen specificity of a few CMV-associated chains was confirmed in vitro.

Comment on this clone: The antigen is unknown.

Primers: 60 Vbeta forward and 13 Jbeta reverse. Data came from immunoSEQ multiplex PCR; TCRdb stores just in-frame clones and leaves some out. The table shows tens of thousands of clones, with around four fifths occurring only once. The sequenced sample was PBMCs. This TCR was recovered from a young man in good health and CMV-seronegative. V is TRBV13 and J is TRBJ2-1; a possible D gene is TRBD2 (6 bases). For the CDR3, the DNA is TGTGCCAGCAGCTTAAGCGGTGGGACTCGTTTCAATGAGCAGTTCTTC. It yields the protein CASSLSGGTRFNEQFF. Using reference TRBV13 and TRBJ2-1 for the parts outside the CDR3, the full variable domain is AAGVIQSPRHLIKEKRETATLKCYPIPRHDTVYWYQQGPGQDPQFLISFYEKMQSDKGSIPDRFSAQQFSDYHSELNMSSLELGDSALYFCASSLSGGTRFNEQFFGPGTRLTVL.